This T cell receptor (beta chain) was found in a study of STAT3 mutations in large granular lymphocyte leukemia. Background on the study: Roughly 44% of treated T-LGLL patients showed hematologic response to immunosuppression.

Regarding this clone: The target antigen is unknown.

Points from the study as a whole: All newly emerging clones after therapy were STAT3 wild type. Every T-LGLL patient had at least one immunodominant TCRbeta clonotype.

Germline V gene lookup returns CDR1 SEHNR and CDR2 FQNEAQ (reference sequence). Trimming took 1 base from V and 2 from J, leaving 6 bases between them. This CDR3 comprises 13 residues. Roughly 41,000 productive templates were obtained per sample on average. Profiled with immunoSEQ multiplex PCR; TCRdb holds only in-frame clones, not every one. Among approximately 43,000 clones listed, roughly 81% were seen once. The sample comprised PBMCs. This sequence joins TRBV7-9 and TRBJ2-7; D not certain. The receptor comes from a human donor with T large granular lymphocyte leukemia. Some clones in this sample may be carry-over from other donors' samples. CDR3 bases: TGTGCCAGCAGCTTAGAGTTAGCCTACGAGCAGTACGTC. Translation gives CASSLELAYEQYV.